This T cell receptor (beta chain) was recovered during a study of T cells of healthy individuals. Per the germline V gene, CDR1 is SGDLS and CDR2 is YYNGEE. The CDR3 consists of 16 residues. The V gene end was trimmed by 2 bases and the J gene end by 4 bases; junction bases not matched to a gene: 5. TCRdb recomputed calls from the 5' RACE reads with MiXCR, one row per CDR3 protein. Of about 96,000 distinct CDR3 sequences listed, roughly 15% were seen once; the top ten hold around 6.4%. This chain links TRBV9 with TRBJ2-1; 11 bases are shared with TRBD2. The source of this sequence is a human donor in good health. The CDR3 bases are TGTGCCAGCAGCGTTGGGGGACTAGCGGAATACAATGAGCAGTTCTTC. This sequence encodes CASSVGGLAEYNEQFF.